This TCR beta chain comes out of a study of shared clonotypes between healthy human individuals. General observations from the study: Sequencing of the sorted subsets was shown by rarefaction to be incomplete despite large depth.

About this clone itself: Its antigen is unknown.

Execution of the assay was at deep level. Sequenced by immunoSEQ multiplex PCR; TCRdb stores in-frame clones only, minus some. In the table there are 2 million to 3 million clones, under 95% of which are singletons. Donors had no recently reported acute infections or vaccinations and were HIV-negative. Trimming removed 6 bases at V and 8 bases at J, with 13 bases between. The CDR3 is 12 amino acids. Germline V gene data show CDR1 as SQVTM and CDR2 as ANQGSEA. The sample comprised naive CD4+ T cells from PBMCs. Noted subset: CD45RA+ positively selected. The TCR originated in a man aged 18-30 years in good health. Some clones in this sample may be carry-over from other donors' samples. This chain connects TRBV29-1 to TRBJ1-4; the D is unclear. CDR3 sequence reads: CSVQVSREKLFF. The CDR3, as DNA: TGCAGCGTCCAAGTATCCCGGGAAAAACTGTTTTTT.